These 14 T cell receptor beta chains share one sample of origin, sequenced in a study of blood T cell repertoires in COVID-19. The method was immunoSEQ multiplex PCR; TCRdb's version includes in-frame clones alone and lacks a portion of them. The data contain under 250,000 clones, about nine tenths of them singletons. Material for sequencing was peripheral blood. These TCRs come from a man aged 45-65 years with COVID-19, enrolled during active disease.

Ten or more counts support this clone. Here the CDR3 DNA reads TGTGCCAGCGGTGACAGGTCTGGCACAGATACGCAGTATTTT. This encodes CASGDRSGTDTQYF. V usage is TRBV27 and J usage is TRBJ2-3; the D gene is possibly TRBD1 (6 bases). V shed 8 bases and J shed 1 base, with 13 bases lying between them. The CDR3 has 14 residues. Germline V gene data show CDR1 as MNHEY and CDR2 as SMNVEV (reference sequence).

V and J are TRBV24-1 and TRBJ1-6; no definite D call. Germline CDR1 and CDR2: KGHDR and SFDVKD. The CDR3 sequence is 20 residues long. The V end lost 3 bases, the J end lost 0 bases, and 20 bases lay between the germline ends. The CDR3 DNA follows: TGTGCCACCAGTGATATTTTAAGGCCAGAGGCGAGCTCCTATAATTCACCCCTCCACTTT. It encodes CATSDILRPEASSYNSPLHF.

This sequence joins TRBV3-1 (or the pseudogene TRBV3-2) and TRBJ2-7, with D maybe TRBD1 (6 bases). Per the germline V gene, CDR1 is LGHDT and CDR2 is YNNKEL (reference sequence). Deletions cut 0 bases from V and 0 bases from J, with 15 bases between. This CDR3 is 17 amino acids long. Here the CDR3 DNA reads TGTGCCAGCAGCCAAGAAAGGACAGCCAGTAGCTCCTACGAGCAGTACTTC. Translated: CASSQERTASSSYEQYF.

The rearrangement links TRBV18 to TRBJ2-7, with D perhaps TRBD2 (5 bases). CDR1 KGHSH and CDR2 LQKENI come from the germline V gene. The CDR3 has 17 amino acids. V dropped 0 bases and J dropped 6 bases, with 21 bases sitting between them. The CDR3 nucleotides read TGTGCCAGCTCACCACCGGTCTGGACTCCCGACGGACCCGAGCAGTACTTC. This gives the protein CASSPPVWTPDGPEQYF.

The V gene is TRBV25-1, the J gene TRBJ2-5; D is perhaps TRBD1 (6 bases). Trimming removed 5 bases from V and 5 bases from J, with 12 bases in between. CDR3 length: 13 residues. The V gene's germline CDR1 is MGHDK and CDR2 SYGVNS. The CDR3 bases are TGTGCCAGCAGTTTAGTCCAGGGGGAGACCCAGTACTTC. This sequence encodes CASSLVQGETQYF.

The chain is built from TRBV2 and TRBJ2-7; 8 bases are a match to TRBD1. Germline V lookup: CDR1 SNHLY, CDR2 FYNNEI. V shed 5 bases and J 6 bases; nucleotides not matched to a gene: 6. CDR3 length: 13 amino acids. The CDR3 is CASSMDRVSEQYF. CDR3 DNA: TGTGCCAGCAGTATGGACAGGGTAAGCGAGCAGTACTTC.

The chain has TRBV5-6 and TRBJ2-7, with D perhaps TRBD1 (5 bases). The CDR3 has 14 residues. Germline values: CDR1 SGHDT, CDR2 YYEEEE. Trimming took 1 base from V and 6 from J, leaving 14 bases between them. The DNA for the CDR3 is TGTGCCAGCAGCTTGACAGGCAGGGCAGGCGAGCAGTACTTC. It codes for CASSLTGRAGEQYF.

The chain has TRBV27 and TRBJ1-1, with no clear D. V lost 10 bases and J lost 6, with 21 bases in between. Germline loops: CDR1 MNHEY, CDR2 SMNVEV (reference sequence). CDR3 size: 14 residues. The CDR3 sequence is CATRWSTETSEAFF. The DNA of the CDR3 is TGTGCCACCCGTTGGAGTACGGAAACCTCTGAAGCTTTCTTT.

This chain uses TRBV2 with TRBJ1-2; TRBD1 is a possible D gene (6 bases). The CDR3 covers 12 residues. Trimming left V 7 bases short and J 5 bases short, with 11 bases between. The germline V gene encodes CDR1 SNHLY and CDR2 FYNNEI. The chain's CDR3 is CASNEGGYGYTF. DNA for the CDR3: TGTGCCAGCAATGAGGGGGGTTATGGCTACACCTTC.

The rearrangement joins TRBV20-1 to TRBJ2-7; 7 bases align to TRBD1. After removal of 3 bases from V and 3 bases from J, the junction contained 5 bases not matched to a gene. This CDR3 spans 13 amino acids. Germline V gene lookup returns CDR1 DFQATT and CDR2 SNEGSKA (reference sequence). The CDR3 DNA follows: TGCAGTGCTAGTCGACAGGGCCTCTACGAGCAGTACTTC. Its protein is CSASRQGLYEQYF.

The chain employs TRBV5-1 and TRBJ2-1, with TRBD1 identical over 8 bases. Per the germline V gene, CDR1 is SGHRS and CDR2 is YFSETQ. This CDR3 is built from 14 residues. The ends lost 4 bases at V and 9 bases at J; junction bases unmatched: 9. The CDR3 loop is CASSDRTGQREQFF. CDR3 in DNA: TGCGCCAGCAGCGACCGGACAGGGCAGCGTGAGCAGTTCTTC.

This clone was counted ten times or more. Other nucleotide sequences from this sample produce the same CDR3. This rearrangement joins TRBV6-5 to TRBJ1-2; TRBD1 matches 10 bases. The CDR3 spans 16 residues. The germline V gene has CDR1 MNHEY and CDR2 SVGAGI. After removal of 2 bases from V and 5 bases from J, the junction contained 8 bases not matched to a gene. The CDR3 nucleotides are TGTGCCAGCAGTTACACCAGGACAGGGGGAGGGTATGGCTACACCTTC. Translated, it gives CASSYTRTGGGYGYTF.

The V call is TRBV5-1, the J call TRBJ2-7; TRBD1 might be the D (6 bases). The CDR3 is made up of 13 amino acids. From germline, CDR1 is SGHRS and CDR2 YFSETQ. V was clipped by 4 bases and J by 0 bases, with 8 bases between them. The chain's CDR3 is CASSPDSSYEQYF. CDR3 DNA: TGCGCCAGCAGCCCGGACAGCTCCTACGAGCAGTACTTC.

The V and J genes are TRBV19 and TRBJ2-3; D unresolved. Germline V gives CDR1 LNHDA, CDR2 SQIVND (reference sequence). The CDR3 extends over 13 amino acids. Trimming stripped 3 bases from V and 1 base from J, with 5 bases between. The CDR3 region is CASSILGTDTQYF. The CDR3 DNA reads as TGTGCCAGTAGTATTCTCGGCACAGATACGCAGTATTTT.